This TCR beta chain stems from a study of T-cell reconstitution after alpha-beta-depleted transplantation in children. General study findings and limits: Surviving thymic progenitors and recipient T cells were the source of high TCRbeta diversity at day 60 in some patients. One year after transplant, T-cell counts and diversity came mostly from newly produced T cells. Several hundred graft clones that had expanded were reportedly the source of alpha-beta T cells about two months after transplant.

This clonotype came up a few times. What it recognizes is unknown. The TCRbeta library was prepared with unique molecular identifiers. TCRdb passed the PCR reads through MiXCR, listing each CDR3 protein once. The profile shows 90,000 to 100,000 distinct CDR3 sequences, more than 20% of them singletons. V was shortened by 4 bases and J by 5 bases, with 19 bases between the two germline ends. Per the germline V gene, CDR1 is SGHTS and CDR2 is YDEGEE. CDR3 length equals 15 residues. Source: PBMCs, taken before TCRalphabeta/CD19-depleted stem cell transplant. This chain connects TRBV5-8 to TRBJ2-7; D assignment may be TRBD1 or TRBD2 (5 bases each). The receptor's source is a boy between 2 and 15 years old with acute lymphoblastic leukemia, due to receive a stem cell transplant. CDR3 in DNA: TGTGCCAGCAGCCCCAGGACGGGGCCAAGTGACGAGCAGTACTTC. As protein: CASSPRTGPSDEQYF.